The rows below give T cell receptor beta chains drawn from one sample of a study of blood T cell repertoires in COVID-19. Assay used: immunoSEQ multiplex PCR; TCRdb lists only in-frame clones, some missing. The sample carries 250,000 to 350,000 clones, about 85% recorded once. The specimen was PBMCs or T cells enriched from blood (not recorded which). These receptors were collected from a woman in her 50s who had recovered from COVID-19. Both conserved end residues are trimmed from each CDR3. The size of a clone is reported for some rows only, either as once, few or many, or as a class for expanded clones.

ASSLSYGNTEAF TRBJ1-1 NA TRBV5-1
ATLAGDTEAF TRBJ1-1 NA TRBV10-3
ASSNQAGPNYGYT TRBJ1-2 few TRBV7-2
ASSPGGGIGEKLF TRBJ1-4 once TRBV7-8
AWSVTAYYGYT TRBJ1-2 once TRBV30
ASSLGVGNTIY TRBJ1-3 NA TRBV5-6
ASTDGSSGNTIY TRBJ1-3 NA TRBV25-1
ASSLEQGVGPEAF TRBJ1-1 NA TRBV7-8
ASSALAGTDTQY TRBJ2-3 NA TRBV18
ASSPRLAGANEQF TRBJ2-1 once TRBV14
ASSFPGTVETQY TRBJ2-5 NA TRBV7-2
ASSPRLAGHTDTQY TRBJ2-3 once TRBV9
ASSERSANTEAF TRBJ1-1 NA TRBV2
ASSLVSNPGNTEAF TRBJ1-1 NA TRBV7-2
ASTVQGSEGYT TRBJ1-2 NA TRBV28
ASSWGRGFGGYT TRBJ1-2 NA TRBV28
ASSPTYRDEKLF TRBJ1-4 NA TRBV18
ASSLVYTDTQY TRBJ2-3 NA TRBV7-2
ASSQGIQGQGFYEQY TRBJ2-7 NA TRBV4-1
ASSIGDRFNQPQH TRBJ1-5 NA TRBV19
ASSVGRGSNQPQH TRBJ1-5 NA TRBV9
AISDSVSSYGYT TRBJ1-2 NA TRBV10-3